The 6 T cell receptor beta chains below come from one sample, sequenced in a study of OX40 agonist ivuxolimab in advanced cancers. Produced via immunoSEQ multiplex PCR; TCRdb's table is partial and in-frame only. The table shows about 25,000 clones, with 65% to 90% occurring only once. The specimen was CD4+ or CD8+ T cells sorted from blood, collected in a trial of the OX40 agonist ivuxolimab. These receptors all stem from an adult with an advanced solid tumor such as melanoma, head and neck, liver or kidney cancer.

V and J are TRBV19 and TRBJ2-5; D is ambiguous. Per the germline V gene, CDR1 is LNHDA and CDR2 is SQIVND (reference sequence). The CDR3 covers 14 residues. Trimming pared 3 bases from V and 5 bases from J, leaving 13 bases between. CDR3 DNA: TGTGCCAGTAGTATGGGGTCCCCTGTGGAGACCCAGTACTTC. This gives the protein CASSMGSPVETQYF.

About this clone: A much larger clone differs by one base, so this may be a read error. Other DNA sequences in the sample encode the same CDR3. The rearrangement uses TRBV19 and TRBJ2-1, with a weak D call TRBD2 (6 bases). The V gene lost 3 bases and the J gene lost 5 bases, with 8 bases spanning the gap. In germline, CDR1 is LNHDA, CDR2 SQIVND (reference sequence). CDR3 length: 13 amino acids. CDR3 amino acids: CASSIGGNNEQFF. In DNA, the CDR3 is TGTGCCAGTAGTATCGGGGGAAACAATGAGCAGTTCTTC.

The J gene is TRBJ2-2, the V gene TRBV5-1, with D tentatively TRBD1 (6 bases). From germline, CDR1 is SGHRS and CDR2 YFSETQ. Trimming left V 6 bases short and J 2 bases short, with 11 bases between. This CDR3 has 14 amino acids. DNA for the CDR3: TGCGCCAGCACTGGGGGCAGCAACACCGGGGAGCTGTTTTTT. It encodes CASTGGSNTGELFF.

This sequence joins TRBV2 and TRBJ2-7; no firm D call. Trimming shortened V by 8 bases and J by 7 bases, and 6 bases separated the two germline ends. CDR1 is SNHLY, CDR2 FYNNEI, per germline. This CDR3 is built from 9 residues. DNA of the CDR3: TGTGCCAGCGGCGAGGAGCAGTACTTC. This translates into CASGEEQYF.

This rearrangement joins TRBV7-9 to TRBJ2-3, with TRBD2 as a possible D gene (5 bases). With 1 base removed from V and 4 bases from J, the gap between germline ends came to 9 bases. This CDR3 has 14 amino acids. Germline assignment: CDR1 SEHNR and CDR2 FQNEAQ (reference sequence). The DNA for the CDR3 is TGTGCCAGCAGCTTAGTTGCGGGTCCAGATACGCAGTATTTT. This encodes CASSLVAGPDTQYF.

V gene TRBV27 combines with J gene TRBJ2-7; TRBD1 matches at 8 bases. Germline V gene sequence: CDR1 MNHEY, CDR2 SMNVEV (reference sequence). The CDR3 is 15 residues long. The J segment lost 6 bases and the V segment lost 3 bases, leaving 10 bases of the junction unmatched. In nucleotides, the CDR3 is TGTGCCAGCAGTTTGGGAACAGGGGGAGAGGGCGAGCAGTACTTC. Its protein is CASSLGTGGEGEQYF.